This TCR beta chain derives from a study of naive and memory T cell subsets. The study, taken as a whole, reports: In naive cells, over 95% of TCR sequences were seen only once. A clonotype means one alpha or beta sequence, not an alpha/beta pair.

V was cut by 1 base and J by 6 bases, with 16 bases left in between. Germline V gene sequence: CDR1 LGHNA, CDR2 YNFKEQ. This CDR3 is built from 15 residues. This clonotype has a count of ten or more. Its antigen is still unknown. An equimolar mix of two oligonucleotides served as the beta constant-region primer for TRBC1 and TRBC2. TCRdb ran MiXCR on the UMI-ligation and nested PCR reads and lists one entry per CDR3 protein. In the table there are over 20,000 distinct CDR3 sequences, roughly 11% of which are singletons. This chain uses TRBV4-2 with TRBJ2-7, with D tentatively TRBD1 or TRBD2 (5 bases each). This TCR came from a human donor in good health. Specimen: central memory CD8+ T cells from blood. The CDR3 here is CASSQGTTDSGEQYF. CDR3 DNA sequence: TGTGCCAGCAGCCAAGGAACTACAGACAGCGGCGAGCAGTACTTC.